The 16 T cell receptor beta chains presented below share a single source sample, sequenced in a study of resident and recirculating memory T cells in vitiligo. Produced via immunoSEQ multiplex PCR; TCRdb's table is partial and in-frame only. The sample yields 65,000 to 80,000 clones, about 90% seen once. Sample: blood. Receptor source: a male donor with vitiligo.

This clone appeared once. The chain employs TRBV5-1 and TRBJ2-1, with 7 bases identical to TRBD2. Per the germline V gene, CDR1 is SGHRS and CDR2 is YFSETQ. The CDR3 contains 18 residues. The V gene end was trimmed by 2 bases and the J gene end by 7 bases; junction bases not matched to a gene: 18. The DNA for the CDR3 is TGCGCCAGCAGCTTTGATTTGGTGGGAGGGCCTTTAGGGAATGAGCAGTTCTTC. It specifies CASSFDLVGGPLGNEQFF.

V is TRBV7-7 and J is TRBJ2-5; tentatively, D is TRBD1 (6 bases). Trimming removed 5 bases from V and 5 bases from J, with 15 bases in between. The CDR3 spans 14 residues. The germline CDR1 and CDR2 sequences are SSHAT and FNYEAQ (reference sequence). The CDR3 region is CASSQLEGGETQYF. The CDR3 DNA reads TGTGCCAGCAGCCAGCTCGAAGGGGGTGAGACCCAGTACTTC.

The chain uses TRBV2 and TRBJ2-3, with 9 positions matching TRBD1. V lost 4 bases to trimming and J lost 2 bases; unmatched junction nucleotides: 7. The germline gives CDR1 SNHLY, CDR2 FYNNEI. The CDR3 sequence is 16 residues long. The chain's CDR3 is CASSGTGTGFTDTQYF. CDR3 DNA: TGTGCCAGCAGTGGGACCGGGACAGGGTTCACAGATACGCAGTATTTT.

The CDR3 protein is CASTGLAAYEQYF. Here the CDR3 DNA reads TGCGCCAGCACGGGACTAGCGGCCTACGAGCAGTACTTC. The V gene is TRBV10-2, the J gene TRBJ2-7; the match to TRBD2 covers 11 bases. CDR1 and CDR2 (germline): WSHSY, SAAADI. This CDR3 spans 13 amino acids. After removal of 7 bases from V and 2 bases from J, the junction contained 1 base not matched to a gene.

The CDR3 is CASSPEQGDTEAFF. CDR3 DNA sequence: TGTGCCAGCAGCCCGGAACAGGGGGACACTGAAGCTTTCTTT. This chain connects TRBV7-9 to TRBJ1-1; 8 bases map to TRBD1. The CDR3 has 14 amino acids. The germline V gene has CDR1 SEHNR and CDR2 FQNEAQ (reference sequence). V shed 5 bases and J 3 bases; nucleotides not matched to a gene: 5.

V and J are TRBV6-6 and TRBJ1-1; 9 bases map to TRBD1. V lost 0 bases to trimming and J lost 5 bases; unmatched junction nucleotides: 1. CDR1 and CDR2 from the germline V gene are MNHNY and SVGAGI (reference sequence). The CDR3 extends over 14 amino acids. CDR3 coding DNA: TGTGCCAGCAGTTACTCTGGGACAGGGACTGAAGCTTTCTTT. Encoded protein: CASSYSGTGTEAFF.

To note about this clone: At one boundary the junction diverges from the germline segment, which might be a read error. The chain joins TRBV6-5 to TRBJ2-1, with D maybe TRBD2 (6 bases). The germline V gene has CDR1 MNHEY and CDR2 SVGAGI. The CDR3 is made up of 14 amino acids. The CDR3 is CASKSASAYNELFF. For the CDR3, the DNA is TGTGCCAGCAAGTCGGCTAGCGCTTACAATGAGCTGTTCTTC.

The chain uses TRBV27 and TRBJ2-3; 8 bases map to TRBD2. The CDR3 spans 17 residues. Germline CDR1 is MNHEY and CDR2 is SMNVEV (reference sequence). Trimming cost V 1 base and J 4 bases; bases outside gene matches: 10. The CDR3 loop is CASSLLGTGGPSDTQYF. The CDR3 DNA sequence: TGTGCCAGCAGTTTATTGGGTACGGGAGGGCCGTCAGATACGCAGTATTTT.

The chain links TRBV6-1 to TRBJ2-5; 10 bases fit TRBD2. The germline V gene encodes CDR1 MNHNS and CDR2 SASEGT. The J segment lost 4 bases and the V segment lost 7 bases, leaving 9 bases of the junction unmatched. This CDR3 is built from 15 residues. The CDR3 coding sequence is TGTGCCAGCAAATTTCTAGCGGGAGAGGGAGAGACCCAGTACTTC. It translates to CASKFLAGEGETQYF.

The J gene is TRBJ1-4, the V gene TRBV2, with 7 positions matching TRBD1. V gave up 10 bases and J gave up 4 bases; unmatched junction bases: 6. Germline V gene sequence: CDR1 SNHLY, CDR2 FYNNEI. The CDR3 length is 13 residues. CDR3 sequence (DNA): TGTGCCATGAGACAGGGAGGTAATGAAAAACTGTTTTTT. Encoded protein: CAMRQGGNEKLFF.

This clone was observed once. This chain joins TRBV19 and TRBJ2-1; the match to TRBD2 covers 7 bases. The CDR3 loop spans 15 amino acids. The germline CDR1 and CDR2 sequences are LNHDA and SQIVND (reference sequence). Trimming removed 5 bases from V and 7 bases from J; junction bases left unmatched: 11. Here the CDR3 reads CASSVLATRGNEQFF. CDR3 coding DNA: TGTGCCAGTAGTGTACTAGCGACCCGGGGAAATGAGCAGTTCTTC.

This sequence joins TRBV5-4 and TRBJ2-2; 11 nucleotides line up with TRBD2. V dropped 0 bases and J dropped 8; count of bases not matched to a gene: 3. Germline assignment: CDR1 SGHNT and CDR2 YYREEE (reference sequence). CDR3 size: 15 residues. The CDR3 reads CASSLVAGGAGELFF. CDR3 in DNA: TGTGCCAGCAGCTTGGTAGCGGGAGGGGCTGGGGAGCTGTTTTTT.

This rearrangement joins TRBV28 to TRBJ2-7; no clear D gene. Trimming removed 7 bases from V and 4 bases from J, with 20 bases in between. This CDR3 has 15 amino acids. The V gene's germline CDR1 is MDHEN and CDR2 SYDVKM. DNA for the CDR3: TGTGCCAGCATTACCGTGAGAGGCGGCATATACGAGCAGTACTTC. Amino acids: CASITVRGGIYEQYF.

The chain joins TRBV4-3 to TRBJ2-3; the D gene is possibly TRBD2 (5 bases). The germline V gene has CDR1 LGHNA and CDR2 YSLEER. V was clipped by 6 bases and J by 4 bases, with 14 bases between them. The CDR3 contains 14 residues. CDR3 sequence: CASSRKLVPDTQYF. In DNA, the CDR3 is TGCGCCAGCAGTCGCAAACTAGTCCCAGATACGCAGTATTTT.

V gene TRBV5-5 combines with J gene TRBJ1-5; 8 positions agree with TRBD1. The CDR3 is made up of 15 amino acids. The V gene's germline CDR1 is SGHKS and CDR2 YYEKEE (reference sequence). The ends lost 4 bases at V and 1 base at J; junction bases unmatched: 4. CDR3: CASSKDRGSNQPQHF. The CDR3 DNA follows: TGTGCCAGCAGCAAAGACAGGGGAAGCAATCAGCCCCAGCATTTT.

The rearrangement joins TRBV30 to TRBJ1-3; D perhaps matches TRBD1 (5 bases). Germline V gives CDR1 GTSNPN, CDR2 SVGIG (reference sequence). The ends were cut back, 4 bases at V and 2 bases at J, with 9 bases in the middle. The CDR3 has 13 residues. CDR3 in amino acids: CAWNRGAGNTIYF. The CDR3 DNA reads TGTGCCTGGAATCGGGGGGCTGGAAACACCATATATTTT.